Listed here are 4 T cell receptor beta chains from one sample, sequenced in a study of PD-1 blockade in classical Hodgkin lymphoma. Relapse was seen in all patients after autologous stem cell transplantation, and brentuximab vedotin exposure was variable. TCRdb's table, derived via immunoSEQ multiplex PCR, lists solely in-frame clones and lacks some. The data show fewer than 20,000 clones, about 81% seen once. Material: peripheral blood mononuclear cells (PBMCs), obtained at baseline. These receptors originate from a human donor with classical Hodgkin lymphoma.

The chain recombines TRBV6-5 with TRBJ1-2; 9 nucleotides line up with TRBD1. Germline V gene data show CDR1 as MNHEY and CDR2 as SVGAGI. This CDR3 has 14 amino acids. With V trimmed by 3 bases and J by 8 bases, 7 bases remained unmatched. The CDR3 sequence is CASSYLQGAGGYTF. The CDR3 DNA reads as TGTGCCAGCAGTTATCTACAGGGGGCGGGCGGCTACACCTTC.

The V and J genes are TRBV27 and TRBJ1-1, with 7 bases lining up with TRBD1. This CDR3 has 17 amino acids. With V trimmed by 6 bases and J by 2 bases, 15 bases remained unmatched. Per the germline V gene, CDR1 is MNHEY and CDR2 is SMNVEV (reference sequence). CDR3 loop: CASRGGQFTSRNTEAFF. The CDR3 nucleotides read TGTGCCAGCAGGGGGGGACAGTTTACTTCCCGAAACACTGAAGCTTTCTTT.

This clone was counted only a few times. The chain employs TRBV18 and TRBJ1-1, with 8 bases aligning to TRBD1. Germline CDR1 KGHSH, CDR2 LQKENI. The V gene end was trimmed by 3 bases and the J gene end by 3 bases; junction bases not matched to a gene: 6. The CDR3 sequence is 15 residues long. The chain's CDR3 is CASSPSDRVDTEAFF. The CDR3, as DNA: TGTGCCAGCTCACCCTCGGACAGGGTGGACACTGAAGCTTTCTTT.

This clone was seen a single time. The CDR3 DNA sequence: TGTGCCAGCAGTTCCAGGGGCCCTATCCGCACAGATACGCAGTATTTT. This codes for CASSSRGPIRTDTQYF. This rearrangement joins TRBV27 to TRBJ2-3; D possibly corresponds to TRBD1 (6 bases). CDR3 length equals 16 residues. CDR1 is MNHEY and CDR2 is SMNVEV in the germline V gene (reference sequence). Deletions cut 4 bases from V and 1 base from J, with 15 bases between.